This is a list of T cell receptor beta chains from one sample in a study of T cells in Graves' hyperthyroidism and ophthalmopathy. TCRdb processed the multiplex PCR reads anew with MiXCR; each CDR3 protein has one entry. The table has 490,000 or so distinct CDR3 sequences, about 16% seen once. The specimen sequenced was blood. These receptors all stem from a woman in her thirties with Graves' ophthalmopathy. Each CDR3 is given with its conserved first and last residue. The D gene is left open where the match is weak. Clone size, where shown, is once, few, many, or a class for clones that have expanded.

v_call	d_call	j_call	clone_size	cdr3_aa	cdr3_nt
TRBV7-2	TRBD1	TRBJ2-3	few	CASSWDRGPDTQYF	TGTGCCAGCAGCTGGGACAGGGGGCCAGATACGCAGTATTTT
TRBV7-2	.	TRBJ2-1	few	CASSLEVGLVNEQFF	TGTGCCAGCAGCTTAGAGGTGGGGTTAGTGAATGAGCAGTTCTTC
TRBV5-1	TRBD1	TRBJ1-1	.	CASSLGRTGENEASF	TGCGCCAGCAGCTTGGGGAGGACAGGGGAGAATGAAGCTTCCTTT
TRBV4-3	.	TRBJ2-5	.	CASSQDLGRLKETQYF	TGCGCCAGCAGCCAAGATCTGGGACGGCTAAAAGAGACCCAGTACTTC
TRBV18	.	TRBJ2-7	many	CASSLSLGSLYEQYF	TGTGCCAGCTCACTATCACTAGGCTCGCTCTACGAGCAGTACTTC
TRBV5-5	TRBD1	TRBJ1-2	.	CASSLTGGPGGYTF	TGTGCCAGCAGCTTGACAGGGGGCCCTGGGGGCTACACCTTC
TRBV20-1	.	TRBJ1-5	few	CSARHPRPTRYSNQPQHF	TGCAGTGCTAGACACCCGAGGCCAACCCGTTATAGCAATCAGCCCCAGCATTTT
TRBV15	TRBD1	TRBJ2-5	few	CATSSRDRGPETQYF	TGTGCCACCAGCAGCCGGGACAGGGGGCCAGAGACCCAGTACTTC
TRBV6-1	TRBD1	TRBJ2-7	many	CASSVGTGTSYEQYF	TGTGCCAGCAGTGTTGGGACAGGAACCTCCTACGAGCAGTACTTC
TRBV20-1	.	TRBJ2-7	many	CSASSPQVNEQYF	TGCAGTGCTAGTTCCCCACAGGTTAACGAGCAGTACTTC
TRBV9	TRBD2	TRBJ2-3	.	CASSVAGGPLDTQYF	TGTGCCAGCAGCGTAGCGGGAGGGCCTTTAGATACGCAGTATTTT
TRBV4-3	.	TRBJ2-2	.	CASSQGTMRGVWNTGELFF	TGCGCCAGCAGCCAAGGTACCATGAGGGGAGTCTGGAACACCGGGGAGCTGTTTTTT
TRBV9	TRBD1	TRBJ2-1	many	CASSVRDRWFNEQFF	TGTGCCAGCAGCGTCCGGGACAGGTGGTTCAATGAGCAGTTCTTC
TRBV11-2	.	TRBJ2-7	many	CASSKLGTTKAYEQYF	TGTGCCAGCAGTAAACTTGGGACAACCAAAGCCTACGAGCAGTACTTC
TRBV24-1	TRBD1	TRBJ2-6	few	CATRGTGDGANVLTF	TGTGCCACCAGGGGGACAGGGGACGGGGCCAACGTCCTGACTTTC
TRBV5-4	TRBD2	TRBJ2-1	.	CASRATSGRAYNEQFF	TGTGCCAGCAGAGCGACTAGCGGGAGGGCCTACAATGAGCAGTTCTTC
TRBV29-1	.	TRBJ1-5	.	CSVEDSNSNQPQHF	TGCAGCGTTGAAGATTCTAATAGCAATCAGCCCCAGCATTTT
TRBV27	TRBD2	TRBJ2-7	many	CASSLGGLRYEQYF	TGTGCCAGCAGTTTGGGGGGACTACGCTACGAGCAGTACTTC
TRBV20-1	TRBD2	TRBJ2-2	many	CSARTSDTGELFF	TGCAGTGCTCGGACTAGCGACACCGGGGAGCTGTTTTTT
TRBV11-3	.	TRBJ2-2	.	CASSGGHVTGELFF	TGTGCCAGCAGCGGGGGACACGTCACCGGGGAGCTGTTTTTT
TRBV28	TRBD1	TRBJ2-1	many	CASSFDREYYNEQFF	TGTGCCAGCAGTTTTGACAGGGAGTACTACAATGAGCAGTTCTTC
TRBV9	.	TRBJ2-6	.	CASSVGVANVLTF	TGTGCCAGCAGCGTCGGTGTGGCCAACGTCCTGACTTTC
TRBV18	.	TRBJ2-6	few	CASSPPPGGSGANVLTF	TGTGCCAGCTCACCACCACCTGGGGGGTCTGGGGCCAACGTCCTGACTTTC
TRBV14	TRBD2	TRBJ2-1	.	CASSQKPGLVYNEQFF	TGTGCCAGCAGCCAAAAACCGGGACTAGTGTACAATGAGCAGTTCTTC
TRBV2	TRBD2	TRBJ2-3	.	CAIPGLAGGDTQYF	TGTGCCATCCCGGGACTAGCGGGGGGGGATACGCAGTATTTT
TRBV18	TRBD1	TRBJ2-7	many	CASSPGTGIYEQYF	TGTGCCAGCTCCCCGGGGACAGGGATCTACGAGCAGTACTTC
TRBV2	.	TRBJ2-1	few	CASSQYRLRAYNEQFF	TGTGCCAGCAGCCAATACCGACTTCGGGCCTACAATGAGCAGTTCTTC
TRBV20-1	.	TRBJ2-3	many	CSAKYGRSDTQYF	TGCAGTGCCAAATATGGTCGGTCGGATACGCAGTATTTT
TRBV24-1	TRBD1	TRBJ1-1	many	CATSDTRQGRNTEAFF	TGTGCCACCAGTGATACTCGACAGGGGAGGAACACTGAAGCTTTCTTT
TRBV6-1	TRBD1	TRBJ2-5	many	CASSWTGYETQYF	TGTGCCAGCAGTTGGACAGGGTATGAGACCCAGTACTTC
TRBV25-1	.	TRBJ1-1	few	CASSEYARAKNTEAFF	TGTGCCAGCAGTGAATACGCGAGGGCTAAAAACACTGAAGCTTTCTTT
TRBV11-2	TRBD2	TRBJ2-3	many	CASSLRKTSGRFPDTQYF	TGTGCCAGCAGCTTACGGAAGACTAGCGGGAGGTTTCCAGATACGCAGTATTTT
TRBV5-1	.	TRBJ1-4	.	CASSFQGWRFF	TGCGCCAGCAGCTTCCAGGGGTGGAGGTTTTTT